This TCR beta chain comes out of a study of blood T cell repertoires in COVID-19. Looking at the study overall: Acute-phase and convalescent COVID-19 samples originated in the United States, Italy and Spain.

The repertoire was sequenced with immunoSEQ multiplex PCR; TCRdb's copy has only in-frame clones and lacks some. The table has a few hundred thousand clones, more than 65% seen once; the top ten hold about 15%. The ends were cut back, 2 bases at V and 4 bases at J, with 6 bases in the middle. The CDR3 runs to 13 residues. Enrollment of patients from Seattle took place during active infection, with longitudinal follow-up. This chain links TRBV12-3 or TRBV12-4 with TRBJ1-3; no reliable D call. This sequence was found in a person between 70 and 80 years old with COVID-19, enrolled during active disease. Sequencing input: peripheral blood. CDR3 loop: CASSLLQGNTIYF. CDR3 DNA: TGTGCCAGCAGTTTACTACAGGGAAACACCATATATTTT.